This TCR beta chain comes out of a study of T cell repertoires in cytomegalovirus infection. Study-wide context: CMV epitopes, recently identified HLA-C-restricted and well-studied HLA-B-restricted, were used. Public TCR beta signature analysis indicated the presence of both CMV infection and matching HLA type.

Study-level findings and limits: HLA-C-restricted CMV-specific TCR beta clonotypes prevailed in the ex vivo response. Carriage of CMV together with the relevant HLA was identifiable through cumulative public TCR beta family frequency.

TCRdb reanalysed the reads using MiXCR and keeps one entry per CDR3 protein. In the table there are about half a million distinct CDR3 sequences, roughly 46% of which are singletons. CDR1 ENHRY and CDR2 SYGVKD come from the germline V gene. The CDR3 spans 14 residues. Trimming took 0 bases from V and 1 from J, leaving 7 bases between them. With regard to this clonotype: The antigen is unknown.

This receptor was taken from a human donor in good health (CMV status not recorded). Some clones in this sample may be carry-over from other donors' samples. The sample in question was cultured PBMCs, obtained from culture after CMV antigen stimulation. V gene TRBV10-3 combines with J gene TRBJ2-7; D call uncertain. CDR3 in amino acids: CAISESIGSYEQYF. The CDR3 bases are TGTGCCATCAGTGAGTCGATCGGGTCCTACGAGCAGTACTTC.